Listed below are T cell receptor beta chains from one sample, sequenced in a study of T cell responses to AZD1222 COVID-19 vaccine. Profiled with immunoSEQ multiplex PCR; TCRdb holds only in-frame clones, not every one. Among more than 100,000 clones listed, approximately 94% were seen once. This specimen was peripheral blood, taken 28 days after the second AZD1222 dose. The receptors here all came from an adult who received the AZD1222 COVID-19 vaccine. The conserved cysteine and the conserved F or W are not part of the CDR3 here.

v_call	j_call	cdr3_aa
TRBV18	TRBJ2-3	ASSRLRGSTDTQY
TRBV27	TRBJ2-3	ASSFRGEDTQY
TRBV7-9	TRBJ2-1	ASSPRQGTFIEQF
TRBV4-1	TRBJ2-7	ASSQAVALAGGYEQY
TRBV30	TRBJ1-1	AWSIRLNTEAF
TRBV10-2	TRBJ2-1	ASSGAGLAGANYNEQF
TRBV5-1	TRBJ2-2	ASSLEGGGKTGELF
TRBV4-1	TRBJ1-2	ASSQQNYGYT
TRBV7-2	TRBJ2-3	ASSPFVSGGALDTQY
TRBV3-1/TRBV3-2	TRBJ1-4	ASSLVGLGEKLF
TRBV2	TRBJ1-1	ASGFLVYTEAF
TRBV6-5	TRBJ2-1	ASSPSGGAYNEQF
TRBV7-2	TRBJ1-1	ASSLVWGNTEAF
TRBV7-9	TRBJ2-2	ASSRGRGGELF
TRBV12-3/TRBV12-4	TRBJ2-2	ASSLPGELF
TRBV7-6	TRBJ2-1	ASSQRLAGNNEQF
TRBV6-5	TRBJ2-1	ASSWYNEQF
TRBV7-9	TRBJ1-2	ASSLVSSGGYT
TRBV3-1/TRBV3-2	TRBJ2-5	ASSQAGQGPRRGTQY
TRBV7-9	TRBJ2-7	ASTGTGTHYEQY
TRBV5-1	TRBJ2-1	ASSSPPGTSGSRDEQF
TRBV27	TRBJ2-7	ASSVGALIMEQY
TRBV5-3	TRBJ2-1	ARSLGTGDEQF
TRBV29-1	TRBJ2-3	SAPGRGGTDTQY
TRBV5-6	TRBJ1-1	ASSRPGGNTEAF
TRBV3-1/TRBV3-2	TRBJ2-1	ASSPRGLINEQF
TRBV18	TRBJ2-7	ASSPGTGLGWEQY
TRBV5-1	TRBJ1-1	ASSFDLNTEAF
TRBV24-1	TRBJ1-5	ATSDFRLTIANQPQH
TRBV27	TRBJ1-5	ASSPGKVGNNQPQH
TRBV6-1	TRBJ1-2	ASSESEAIGGYT
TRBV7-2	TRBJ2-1	ASSSTQGRYNEQF
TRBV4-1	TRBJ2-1	ASSQRTSNYNEQF
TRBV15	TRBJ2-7	AVGDGVSYEQY
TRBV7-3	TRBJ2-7	ASSLGGAGYEQY
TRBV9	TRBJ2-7	ASSVGLAEEYEQY
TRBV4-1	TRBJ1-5	ASSQEEGQPQH
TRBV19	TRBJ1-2	ASSILSGGHSYGYT
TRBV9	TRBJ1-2	ASSPYSGYGYT
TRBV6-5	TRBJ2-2	ASSPGTEVVGELF
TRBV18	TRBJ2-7	ASSPQRGASRSYEQY
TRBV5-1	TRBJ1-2	ASSSGEYYGYT
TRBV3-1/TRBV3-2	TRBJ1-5	ASSQGTRGSEPQH
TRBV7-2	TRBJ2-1	ASSLGVPPHNEQF
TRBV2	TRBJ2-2	ASSHDRDRGSTGELF
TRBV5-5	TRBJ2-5	ASSPGTSGVQETQY
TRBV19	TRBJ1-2	ASSIVGEGKAGYT
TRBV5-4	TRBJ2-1	ASSPMDRESEQF
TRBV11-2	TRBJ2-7	ASSLSVGRGYEQY
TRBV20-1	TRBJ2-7	SASRETASSYEQY
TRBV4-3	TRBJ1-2	ASSQELGTLYGYT